This passage covers 7 T cell receptor beta chains from one sample sequenced in a study of PD-1 blockade in classical Hodgkin lymphoma. Profiled with immunoSEQ multiplex PCR; TCRdb holds only in-frame clones, not every one. This repertoire shows about 22,000 clones, less than 80% found once; its top ten account for 20% to 25%. Brentuximab vedotin exposure varied, and every patient relapsed after autologous stem cell transplantation. The sample in question was peripheral blood mononuclear cells (PBMCs), obtained at baseline. These receptors came from a human donor with classical Hodgkin lymphoma.

The rearrangement links TRBV6-1 to TRBJ1-2; TRBD1 agrees at 7 bases. Looked up from germline, CDR1 is MNHNS and CDR2 is SASEGT. This CDR3 contains 14 residues. The V segment lost 2 bases and the J segment 6 bases; nucleotides outside the gene matches: 6. The CDR3 DNA reads as TGTGCCAGCAGTGAATCACAGGGGACTGATGGCTACACCTTC. Translating it yields CASSESQGTDGYTF.

V is TRBV4-1 and J is TRBJ2-7, with D perhaps matching TRBD1 (5 bases). The CDR3 spans 14 residues. The V end was cut by 4 bases, the J end by 6 bases, with 16 bases between. CDR1 and CDR2 (germline): MGHRA, YSYEKL. As DNA, the CDR3 is TGCGCCAGCAGCCGATCGACAGCAGCTACCGAGCAGTACTTC. It is translated as CASSRSTAATEQYF.

For the CDR3, the DNA is TGTGCCAGTAGGTTTCGGGCAGACTTAACCTACGAGCAGTACTTC. This sequence encodes CASRFRADLTYEQYF. The chain combines TRBV19 with TRBJ2-7; no clear D gene. V was clipped by 6 bases and J by 2 bases, with 17 bases between them. This CDR3 has 15 amino acids. CDR1 is LNHDA and CDR2 is SQIVND in the germline V gene (reference sequence).

V gene TRBV6-1 combines with J gene TRBJ1-1; 7 nucleotides agree with TRBD1. J lost 8 bases, V lost 3 bases, and 6 bases had no gene match. The germline V gene has CDR1 MNHNS and CDR2 SASEGT. The CDR3 is 13 residues long. The CDR3 nucleotides read TGTGCCAGCAGTGACGCAGGGACAGCAGAAGCTTTCTTT. Translating gives CASSDAGTAEAFF.

The chain recombines TRBV5-1 with TRBJ2-1, with D maybe TRBD2 (6 bases). Trimming pared 4 bases from V and 7 bases from J, leaving 21 bases between. CDR1 and CDR2 from the germline V gene are SGHRS and YFSETQ. This CDR3 has 16 residues. The CDR3 loop reads CASSRTMTRGTNEQFF. The CDR3 DNA reads as TGCGCCAGCAGCAGGACTATGACACGGGGGACGAATGAGCAGTTCTTC.

This chain joins TRBV4-1 and TRBJ2-2; TRBD2 matches 14 bases. Germline CDR1 and CDR2: MGHRA and YSYEKL. Trimming took 4 bases from V and 7 from J; bases not matched to a gene: 14. The CDR3 consists of 19 residues. The CDR3 bases are TGCGCCAGCAGCCCCACACCGATGACTAGCGGGAGGGCCGGCGGGGAGCTGTTTTTT. Encoded protein: CASSPTPMTSGRAGGELFF.

This clone was counted a few times. In DNA, the CDR3 is TGTGCCAGCAGCAAGGTGGGGGTGAACACTGAAGCTTTCTTT. Translation gives CASSKVGVNTEAFF. The rearrangement joins TRBV9 to TRBJ1-1, with D maybe TRBD1 (5 bases). Trimming took off 4 bases at V and 0 bases at J, with 10 bases between the two ends. The germline V gene has CDR1 SGDLS and CDR2 YYNGEE. This CDR3 spans 14 amino acids.